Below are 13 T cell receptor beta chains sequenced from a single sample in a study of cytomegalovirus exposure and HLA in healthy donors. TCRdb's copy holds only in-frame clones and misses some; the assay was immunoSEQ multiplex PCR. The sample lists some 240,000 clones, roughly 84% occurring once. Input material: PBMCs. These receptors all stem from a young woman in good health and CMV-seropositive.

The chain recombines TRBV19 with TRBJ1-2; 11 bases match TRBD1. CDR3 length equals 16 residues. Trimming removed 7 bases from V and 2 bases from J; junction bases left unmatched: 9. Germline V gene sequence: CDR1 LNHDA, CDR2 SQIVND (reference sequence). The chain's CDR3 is CASKGPGQGDNYGYTF. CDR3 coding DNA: TGTGCCAGTAAGGGGCCGGGACAGGGGGACAACTATGGCTACACCTTC.

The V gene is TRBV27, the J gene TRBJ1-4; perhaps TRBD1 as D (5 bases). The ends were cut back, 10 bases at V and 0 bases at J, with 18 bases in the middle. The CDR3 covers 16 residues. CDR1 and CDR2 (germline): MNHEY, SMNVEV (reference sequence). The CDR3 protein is CATALGVSTTNEKLFF. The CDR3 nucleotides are TGTGCCACCGCTCTAGGGGTTAGCACAACTAATGAAAAACTGTTTTTT.

The CDR3 region has the DNA TGTGCCAGCAGCCCCCGAAGCGGGAGGTCTGACATTCAGTACTTC. Protein: CASSPRSGRSDIQYF. This chain joins TRBV6-1 and TRBJ2-4, with TRBD2 matching over 9 bases. The germline V gene encodes CDR1 MNHNS and CDR2 SASEGT. The J segment lost 8 bases and the V segment lost 6 bases, leaving 11 bases of the junction unmatched. The CDR3 runs to 15 residues.

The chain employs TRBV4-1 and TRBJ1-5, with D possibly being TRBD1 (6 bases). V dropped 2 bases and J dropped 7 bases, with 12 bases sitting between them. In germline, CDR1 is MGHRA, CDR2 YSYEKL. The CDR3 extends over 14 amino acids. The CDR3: CASSQQTGSQPQHF. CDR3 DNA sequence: TGCGCCAGCAGCCAACAGACAGGCAGCCAGCCCCAGCATTTT.

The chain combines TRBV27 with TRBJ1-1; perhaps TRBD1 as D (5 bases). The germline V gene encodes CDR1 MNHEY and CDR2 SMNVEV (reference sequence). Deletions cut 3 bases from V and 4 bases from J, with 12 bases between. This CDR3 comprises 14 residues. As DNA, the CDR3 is TGTGCCAGCAGTTTTTTGGGGGGTGGCACTGAAGCTTTCTTT. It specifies CASSFLGGGTEAFF.

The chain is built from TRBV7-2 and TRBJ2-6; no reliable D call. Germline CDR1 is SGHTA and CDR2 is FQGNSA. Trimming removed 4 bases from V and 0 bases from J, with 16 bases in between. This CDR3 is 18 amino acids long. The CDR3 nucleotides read TGTGCCAGCAGCTCCCTCCCGGCGGCCAACTCTGGGGCCAACGTCCTGACTTTC. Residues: CASSSLPAANSGANVLTF. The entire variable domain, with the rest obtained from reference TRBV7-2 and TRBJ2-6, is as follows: GAGVSQSPSNKVTEKGKDVELRCDPISGHTALYWYRQSLGQGLEFLIYFQGNSAPDKSGLPSDRFSAERTGGSVSTLTIQRTQQEDSAVYLCASSSLPAANSGANVLTFGAGSRLTVL.

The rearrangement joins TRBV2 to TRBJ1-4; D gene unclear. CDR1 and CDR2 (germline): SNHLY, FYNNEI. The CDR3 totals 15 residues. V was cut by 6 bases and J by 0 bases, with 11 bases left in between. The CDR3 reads CASSVNGATNEKLFF. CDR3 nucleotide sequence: TGTGCCAGCAGCGTAAACGGGGCAACTAATGAAAAACTGTTTTTT.

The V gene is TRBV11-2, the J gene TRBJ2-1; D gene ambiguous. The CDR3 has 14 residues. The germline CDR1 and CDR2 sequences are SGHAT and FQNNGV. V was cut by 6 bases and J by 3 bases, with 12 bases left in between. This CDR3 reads CASSSEMFYNEQFF. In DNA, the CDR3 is TGTGCCAGCAGTTCCGAGATGTTCTACAATGAGCAGTTCTTC. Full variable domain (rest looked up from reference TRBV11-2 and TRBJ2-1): EAGVAQSPRYKIIEKRQSVAFWCNPISGHATLYWYQQILGQGPKLLIQFQNNGVVDDSQLPKDRFSAERLKGVDSTLKIQPAKLEDSAVYLCASSSEMFYNEQFFGPGTRLTVL.

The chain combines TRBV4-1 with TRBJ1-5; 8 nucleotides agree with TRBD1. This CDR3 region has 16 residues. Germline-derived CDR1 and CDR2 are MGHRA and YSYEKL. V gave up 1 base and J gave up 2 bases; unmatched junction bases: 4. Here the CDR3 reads CASSQVAGGGNQPQHF. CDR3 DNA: TGCGCCAGCAGCCAAGTGGCAGGGGGCGGCAATCAGCCCCAGCATTTT.

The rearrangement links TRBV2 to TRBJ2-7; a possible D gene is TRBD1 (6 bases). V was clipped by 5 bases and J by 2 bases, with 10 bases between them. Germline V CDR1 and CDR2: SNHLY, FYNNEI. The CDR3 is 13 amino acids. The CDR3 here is CASSPGTPYEQYF. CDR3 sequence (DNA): TGTGCCAGCAGTCCCGGGACACCCTACGAGCAGTACTTC.

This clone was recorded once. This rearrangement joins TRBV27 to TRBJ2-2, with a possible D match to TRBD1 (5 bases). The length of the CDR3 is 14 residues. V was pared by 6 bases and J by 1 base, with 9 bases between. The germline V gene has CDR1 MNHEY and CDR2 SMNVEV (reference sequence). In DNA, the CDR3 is TGTGCCAGCAGGCTAGGACAGAACACCGGGGAGCTGTTTTTT. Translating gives CASRLGQNTGELFF.

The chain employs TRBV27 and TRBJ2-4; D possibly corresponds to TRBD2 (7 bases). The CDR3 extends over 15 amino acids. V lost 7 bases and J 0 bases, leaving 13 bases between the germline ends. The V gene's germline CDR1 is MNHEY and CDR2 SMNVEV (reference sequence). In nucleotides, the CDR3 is TGTGCCAGCAATAAAGGGGGGGAAGCCAAAAACATTCAGTACTTC. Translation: CASNKGGEAKNIQYF.

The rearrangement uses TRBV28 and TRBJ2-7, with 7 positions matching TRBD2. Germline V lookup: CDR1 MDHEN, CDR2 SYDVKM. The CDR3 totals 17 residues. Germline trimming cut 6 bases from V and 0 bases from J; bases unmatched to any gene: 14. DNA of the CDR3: TGTGCCAGCAGCCCTAGTTCGGCTAGCGGTAGCTCCTACGAGCAGTACTTC. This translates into CASSPSSASGSSYEQYF.